This TCR beta chain came from a study of long-term antiretroviral therapy in people with HIV. Study background: Initial samples were collected about a decade before the 2015 immediate-ART recommendation. Overall study findings and caveats: In samples taken after ART, diversity increased but remained below transplant donor control levels. Blood dates from the mid-2000s to the late 2010s, possibly under older ART regimens.

Details on this clone: Antigen: not known.

The immunoSEQ assay was v3.0, run at survey level. Sequencing used immunoSEQ multiplex PCR; TCRdb keeps in-frame clones, though not all of them. The table lists 7,200 or so clones, roughly 70% of them singletons. None of the participants with HIV were treated outside the United States. The receptor was isolated from a man in his late teens or twenties with HIV. The starting material was unsorted PBMCs, obtained 0.1 years before starting antiretroviral therapy.

This CDR3 reads CAWSVLWGQYEQYF. The DNA for the CDR3 is TGTGCCTGGAGTGTACTTTGGGGACAGTACGAGCAGTACTTC. This chain uses TRBV30 with TRBJ2-7; TRBD1 matches 7 bases. The CDR3 has 14 amino acids. Germline values: CDR1 GTSNPN, CDR2 SVGIG (reference sequence). V was pared by 0 bases and J by 4 bases, with 6 bases of the junction left unmatched.